This T cell receptor beta chain was recovered during a study of T cell responses to AZD1222 COVID-19 vaccine. Study outcomes and limitations: Spike was spanned by vaccine-associated CD4 TCRs, with dominance at 160-218 and 743-854. Clonal diversity was possibly underestimated; the donors were predominantly white British and more often female. Two AZD1222 doses significantly raised spike-specific TCR breadth and depth over controls.

On this clone itself: Its target is unknown.

TCRdb's copy holds only in-frame clones and misses some; the assay was immunoSEQ multiplex PCR. The sample has some 110,000 clones, roughly 93% seen once; the top ten hold roughly 1.4%. The sequence was collected from an adult who received the AZD1222 COVID-19 vaccine. Specimen: peripheral blood, collected 28 days after the second AZD1222 dose.

The CDR3: CASSQDEREQYF. CDR3 in DNA: TGTGCCAGCAGCCAAGATGAAAGGGAGCAGTACTTC. The J gene is TRBJ2-7, the V gene TRBV3-1 (or the pseudogene TRBV3-2); D is unresolved. The germline V gene has CDR1 LGHDT and CDR2 YNNKEL (reference sequence). This CDR3 has 12 residues. Between the trimmed V and J ends, which lost 0 bases and 7 bases, there was a span of 7 bases.